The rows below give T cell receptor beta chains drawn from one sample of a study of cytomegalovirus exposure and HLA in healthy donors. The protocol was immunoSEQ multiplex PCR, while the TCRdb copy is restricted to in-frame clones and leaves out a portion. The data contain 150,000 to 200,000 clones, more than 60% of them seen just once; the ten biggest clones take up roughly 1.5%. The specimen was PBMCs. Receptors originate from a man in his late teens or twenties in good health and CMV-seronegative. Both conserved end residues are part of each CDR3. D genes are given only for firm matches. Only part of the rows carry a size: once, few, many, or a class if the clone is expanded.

TGTGCCAGCAGCACCTCTGACAGGGGGCTAAGGTGGGAGCAGTACTTC,CASSTSDRGLRWEQYF,NA,TRBV5-4,TRBD1,TRBJ2-7
TGTGCCAGCAGTGAGACCCAGGGGGCCGGGGAGCTGTTTTTT,CASSETQGAGELFF,few,TRBV6-6,TRBD1,TRBJ2-2
TGTGCCAGCAGCCGTATAAGGGGGAGCTCCTACGAGCAGTACTTC,CASSRIRGSSYEQYF,NA,TRBV11-2,NA,TRBJ2-7
TGTGCCAGCAGCGCGACAGGGTTAGGGAATTCACCCCTCCACTTT,CASSATGLGNSPLHF,NA,TRBV7-2,TRBD1,TRBJ1-6
TGTGCCAGCAGTCAGACAGGGCCCAACACTGAAGCTTTCTTT,CASSQTGPNTEAFF,NA,TRBV2,TRBD1,TRBJ1-1
TGTGCCAGCAGCTTACAGGGGGCCGGGTCTCGGTCCTACGAGCAGTACTTC,CASSLQGAGSRSYEQYF,NA,TRBV11-1,TRBD1,TRBJ2-7
TGTGCCAGCAGTCGCTCGAGACTAGCGGGGGGCTACAATGAGCAGTTCTTC,CASSRSRLAGGYNEQFF,NA,TRBV27,TRBD2,TRBJ2-1
TGTGCCAGCAGCCAAGATCCCATTAGCGGGGGGTTAACCTACGAGCAGTACTTC,CASSQDPISGGLTYEQYF,NA,TRBV4-2,TRBD2,TRBJ2-7
TGTGCCAGCAGTTTACAGGGGAGTGGCTACACCTTC,CASSLQGSGYTF,NA,TRBV27,NA,TRBJ1-2
TGTGCCAGCAGCGTAGTTGGGGACACAGGGGCTGGCTACACCTTC,CASSVVGDTGAGYTF,few,TRBV9,TRBD1,TRBJ1-2
TGTGCCAGCAGTCTAGGTCCCTATGAAAAACTGTTTTTT,CASSLGPYEKLFF,once,TRBV27,NA,TRBJ1-4
TGTGCCTGGGCGGGCAGGGGTTACTCCTACGAGCAGTACTTC,CAWAGRGYSYEQYF,NA,TRBV30,NA,TRBJ2-7
TGTGCCAGCCAAGAGGGGGCCCGAGTCACCGGGGAGCTGTTTTTT,CASQEGARVTGELFF,NA,TRBV13,TRBD1,TRBJ2-2
TGCGCCAGCAGCCAACCGACTAGCGGGAGTAACGAGCAGTACTTC,CASSQPTSGSNEQYF,NA,TRBV4-1,TRBD2,TRBJ2-7
TGTGCCTGGAACCCCTGGACAGTAGACAATGAGCAGTTCTTC,CAWNPWTVDNEQFF,NA,TRBV30,NA,TRBJ2-1
TGTGCTAGCAGCCGGGACAGGGGCGGGGAGACCCAGTACTTC,CASSRDRGGETQYF,once,TRBV7-7,TRBD1,TRBJ2-5
TGTGCCACCCAAGTAGGAAGGGAGACCACTGAAGCTTTCTTT,CATQVGRETTEAFF,NA,TRBV15,NA,TRBJ1-1
TGCGCCAGCAGCCAGAGTCTAGCGGGAGACGGGGCCGGGGAGCTGTTTTTT,CASSQSLAGDGAGELFF,NA,TRBV4-3,TRBD2,TRBJ2-2
TGTGCCAGCAGTGACGGCGGGGGGGCAGATGAGCAGTTCTTC,CASSDGGGADEQFF,NA,TRBV6-4,TRBD2,TRBJ2-1
TGTGCCAGTAGTATACAGCAGGGCCTCCTTAATGAAAAACTGTTTTTT,CASSIQQGLLNEKLFF,NA,TRBV19,NA,TRBJ1-4
TGTGCCAGCAGCTTGGTGGACAGTCCCTACGAGCAGTACTTC,CASSLVDSPYEQYF,NA,TRBV5-6,NA,TRBJ2-7
TGTGCCAGTACCCAGGACTTCTATAATTCACCCCTCCACTTT,CASTQDFYNSPLHF,NA,TRBV28,NA,TRBJ1-6
TGTGCCAGCAGCTCTGGGGGGTCCTACTACGAGCAGTACTTT,CASSSGGSYYEQYF,NA,TRBV27,NA,TRBJ2-7
TGTGCCTGGGGGATCGACAGCCGCTATGGCTACACCTTC,CAWGIDSRYGYTF,NA,TRBV30,NA,TRBJ1-2
TGTGCCAGCAGCGTGTTATCCAAGGGGGAGCAGTACTTC,CASSVLSKGEQYF,NA,TRBV9,NA,TRBJ2-7
TGTGCCAGCAGTTTTAGCGGGACCTACGAGCAGTACTTC,CASSFSGTYEQYF,NA,TRBV7-2,TRBD2,TRBJ2-7